These 21 T cell receptor beta chains share one sample of origin, sequenced in a study of cytomegalovirus exposure and HLA in healthy donors. PCR used 60 Vbeta primers and 13 Jbeta primers. The repertoire was sequenced with immunoSEQ multiplex PCR; TCRdb's copy has only in-frame clones and lacks some. Found here are about 160,000 clones, about 65% of them singletons; the top ten hold approximately 4.5%. Sequences were obtained from PBMCs. Receptors originate from a woman younger than 30 in good health and CMV-seropositive.

This clone has a single count. The chain recombines TRBV5-4 with TRBJ2-2, with unresolved D. This CDR3 region has 13 residues. Trimming took 0 bases from V and 6 from J, leaving 6 bases between them. Per the germline V gene, CDR1 is SGHNT and CDR2 is YYREEE (reference sequence). This chain's CDR3 is CASSLAVAGELFF. The DNA for the CDR3 is TGTGCCAGCAGCTTGGCCGTAGCCGGGGAGCTGTTTTTT.

This rearrangement joins TRBV5-1 to TRBJ2-5, with 16 bases lining up with TRBD2. The CDR3 has 18 amino acids. V was clipped by 4 bases and J by 2 bases; unmatched bases: 8. Germline V lookup: CDR1 SGHRS, CDR2 YFSETQ. The CDR3, as DNA: TGCGCCAGCAGCCCGGGACTAGCGGGGGGGCCTCCGCAAGAGACCCAGTACTTC. This codes for CASSPGLAGGPPQETQYF.

The chain carries TRBV4-1 and TRBJ1-1; no reliable D call. The germline V and J ends were trimmed by 1 base and 1 base, with 10 bases remaining between them. Germline values: CDR1 MGHRA, CDR2 YSYEKL. The CDR3 is 15 residues long. CDR3 region: CASSQGPTGNTEAFF. The CDR3 bases are TGCGCCAGCAGCCAAGGCCCAACCGGGAACACTGAAGCTTTCTTT.

This chain uses TRBV30 with TRBJ1-2; TRBD1 might be the D (6 bases). The ends were cut back, 8 bases at V and 0 bases at J, with 16 bases in the middle. The CDR3 consists of 14 residues. Germline lookup yields CDR1 GTSNPN and CDR2 SVGIG (reference sequence). The CDR3 is CAATTGNTNYGYTF. CDR3 sequence (DNA): TGTGCCGCCACTACAGGGAATACTAACTATGGCTACACCTTC.

The V and J genes are TRBV7-3 and TRBJ2-1; weak D call: TRBD2 (6 bases). Between the trimmed V and J ends, which lost 1 base and 3 bases, there was a span of 10 bases. From germline, CDR1 is SGHTA and CDR2 FQGTGA. The CDR3 spans 15 residues. CDR3 bases: TGTGCCAGCAGCTTAATTCGGACTAACTACAATGAGCAGTTCTTC. Amino acid sequence: CASSLIRTNYNEQFF.

Only one count was recorded for this clone. The genes are TRBV6-5 and TRBJ1-2, with 8 nucleotides matching TRBD1. In germline, CDR1 is MNHEY, CDR2 SVGAGI. The CDR3 is made up of 14 amino acids. The ends lost 0 bases at V and 4 bases at J; junction bases unmatched: 1. Here the CDR3 reads CASSYSGQGYGYTF. DNA for the CDR3: TGTGCCAGCAGTTACTCAGGACAGGGCTATGGCTACACCTTC.

This clone was observed a few times. The chain joins TRBV5-1 to TRBJ1-4; D gene uncertain. Germline assignment: CDR1 SGHRS and CDR2 YFSETQ. The CDR3 contains 14 residues. The ends were cut back, 0 bases at V and 4 bases at J, with 7 bases in the middle. The CDR3 nucleotides are TGCGCCAGCAGCTTGGCGGTGAATAATGAAAAACTGTTTTTT. Translated, it gives CASSLAVNNEKLFF.

This chain connects TRBV27 to TRBJ2-4; possibly TRBD1 for D (6 bases). The CDR3 runs 15 residues. Germline V gene data show CDR1 as MNHEY and CDR2 as SMNVEV (reference sequence). Between the trimmed V and J ends, which lost 5 bases and 7 bases, there was a span of 18 bases. CDR3 sequence: CASSPDSSTGNIQYF. In nucleotides, the CDR3 is TGTGCCAGCAGTCCCGACTCCTCTACAGGGAACATTCAGTACTTC.

This chain joins TRBV28 and TRBJ2-5; 8 bases are a match to TRBD1. Judging by the DNA end, TRBJ2-7 fits better; the J call may be wrong. The germline gives CDR1 MDHEN, CDR2 SYDVKM. This CDR3 contains 16 residues. CDR3 amino acids: CASSTRAGTGSYEQYF. CDR3 bases: TGTGCCAGCAGCACACGTGCAGGGACAGGCTCCTACGAGCAGTACTTC.

The rearrangement links TRBV28 to TRBJ1-4; 10 nucleotides align to TRBD1. The germline V gene has CDR1 MDHEN and CDR2 SYDVKM. CDR3 length equals 15 residues. J was trimmed by 6 bases and V by 4 bases; bases with no gene match: 5. CDR3 region: CASSSRTGGDEKLFF. The CDR3 region has the DNA TGTGCCAGCAGTTCAAGGACAGGGGGAGATGAAAAACTGTTTTTT.

The chain has TRBV9 and TRBJ2-1; D might be TRBD2 (6 bases). CDR1 and CDR2 (germline): SGDLS, YYNGEE. V lost 0 bases and J 9 bases, leaving 16 bases between the germline ends. The CDR3 is made up of 15 amino acids. In DNA form, the CDR3 reads TGTGCCAGCAGCGTAGGCCCAACCCTGGGAGGTGAGCAGTTCTTC. Translation gives CASSVGPTLGGEQFF.

This chain uses TRBV5-1 with TRBJ2-2; D ambiguous. The CDR3 sequence is 13 residues long. Germline assignment: CDR1 SGHRS and CDR2 YFSETQ. The ends were cut back, 5 bases at V and 5 bases at J, with 10 bases in the middle. The CDR3 is CASRRETTGELFF. CDR3 sequence (DNA): TGCGCCAGCAGACGAGAGACAACCGGGGAGCTGTTTTTT.

The V call is TRBV7-9, the J call TRBJ1-1; weak D call: TRBD1 (6 bases). Germline loops: CDR1 SEHNR, CDR2 FQNEAQ (reference sequence). V dropped 2 bases and J dropped 1 base, with 11 bases sitting between them. This CDR3 comprises 15 residues. CDR3 residues: CASSLPVTGNTEAFF. The CDR3 nucleotides read TGTGCCAGCAGCTTACCTGTGACAGGGAACACTGAAGCTTTCTTT.

This chain joins TRBV6-5 and TRBJ1-5; D ambiguous. The V and J ends lost 4 bases and 1 base respectively, with 11 bases between them. The CDR3 runs to 15 residues. Germline V gene lookup returns CDR1 MNHEY and CDR2 SVGAGI. The CDR3 protein is CASSLRRGSNQPQHF. The CDR3 DNA is TGTGCCAGCAGTTTAAGAAGAGGAAGCAATCAGCCCCAGCATTTT.

This chain joins TRBV11-2 and TRBJ2-7; 11 bases fit TRBD1. Germline V CDR1 and CDR2: SGHAT, FQNNGV. Trimming at V came to 7 bases and at J to 3 bases, leaving 14 bases not matched to a gene. The CDR3 extends over 17 amino acids. DNA of the CDR3: TGTGCCAGCACACGGGGGGACAGGGGGTCCCTCAACTACGAGCAGTACTTC. This translates into CASTRGDRGSLNYEQYF.

The chain joins TRBV7-3 to TRBJ2-1; maybe TRBD2 (6 bases). The CDR3 loop spans 13 amino acids. The V gene's germline CDR1 is SGHTA and CDR2 FQGTGA. The V end lost 5 bases, the J end lost 7 bases, and 12 bases lay between the germline ends. The CDR3 sequence: CASSRDSQNEQFF. The DNA for the CDR3 is TGTGCCAGCAGCCGGGACTCACAAAATGAGCAGTTCTTC.

This clone was counted only a few times. The chain uses TRBV27 and TRBJ2-7, with D possibly matching TRBD2 (5 bases). Looked up from germline, CDR1 is MNHEY and CDR2 is SMNVEV (reference sequence). With 4 bases removed from V and 6 bases from J, the gap between germline ends came to 16 bases. This CDR3 is 14 amino acids long. The CDR3 sequence: CASSSTNGLFEQYF. The CDR3 DNA sequence: TGTGCCAGCAGTTCGACCAACGGACTTTTCGAGCAGTACTTC.

V is TRBV23-1 and J is TRBJ1-1; tentatively, D is TRBD1 (5 bases). TRBV23-1 is an open reading frame whose function is uncertain. Between the trimmed V and J ends, which lost 2 bases and 3 bases, there was a span of 10 bases. This CDR3 has 14 amino acids. CDR3 sequence: CASSQRGADTEAFF. The CDR3 nucleotides read TGCGCCAGCAGTCAACGCGGGGCGGACACTGAAGCTTTCTTT.

This chain joins TRBV4-3 and TRBJ1-5; a weak D match, TRBD1 (6 bases). Germline V gives CDR1 LGHNA, CDR2 YSLEER. The CDR3 spans 14 residues. Between the trimmed V and J ends, which lost 0 bases and 6 bases, there was a span of 9 bases. In DNA, the CDR3 is TGCGCCAGCAGCCAAGATTTAGGGGGTCAGCCCCAGCATTTT. Protein: CASSQDLGGQPQHF.

The gene calls are TRBV27 and TRBJ2-7; 8 positions match TRBD2. CDR3 size: 14 residues. Germline V CDR1 and CDR2: MNHEY, SMNVEV (reference sequence). J lost 7 bases, V lost 4 bases, and 9 bases had no gene match. Here the CDR3 reads CASSSQAGAGEQYF. CDR3 nucleotides: TGTGCCAGCAGTTCCCAAGCGGGGGCGGGGGAGCAGTACTTC.

The genes are TRBV5-1 and TRBJ2-7; TRBD2 matches at 8 bases. The CDR3 spans 13 residues. The germline V gene encodes CDR1 SGHRS and CDR2 YFSETQ. Trimming at V came to 6 bases and at J to 6 bases, leaving 8 bases not matched to a gene. The CDR3 spells CASNGAGVGEQYF. Written as DNA, the CDR3 is TGCGCCAGCAACGGAGCGGGAGTGGGCGAGCAGTACTTC. Full variable domain (remainder filled in from reference TRBV5-1 and TRBJ2-7): KAGVTQTPRYLIKTRGQQVTLSCSPISGHRSVSWYQQTPGQGLQFLFEYFSETQRNKGNFPGRFSGRQFSNSRSEMNVSTLELGDSALYLCASNGAGVGEQYFGPGTRLTVT.